Listed below are T cell receptor beta chains from one sample, sequenced in a study of T cells in localized non-small cell lung cancer. The table came from immunoSEQ multiplex PCR; TCRdb's copy has only in-frame clones and leaves some out. This sample has tens of thousands of clones, with around 86% found just once. The source material was PBMCs, sampled before any cancer treatment. The receptors derive from a man aged 40-75 years with stage II squamous cell lung carcinoma. CDR3s include the opening cysteine and the closing phenylalanine or tryptophan. The D gene is left open where the match is weak. Clone size is stated in some rows and not others, as once, few, many or a class when expanded.

v_gene: TRBV7-2
abundance: NA
j_gene: TRBJ2-3
d_gene: NA
CDR3nt: TGTGCCAGCAGCCGCCTTGCTATCAGTACTAGCACAGATACGCAGTATTTT
CDR3aa: CASSRLAISTSTDTQYF

v_gene: TRBV6-1
abundance: NA
j_gene: TRBJ1-6
d_gene: NA
CDR3nt: TGTGCCAGCAGTGAAGAGGCAGGGGAATACTCACCCCTCCACTTT
CDR3aa: CASSEEAGEYSPLHF

v_gene: TRBV5-7
abundance: NA
j_gene: TRBJ2-2
d_gene: TRBD2
CDR3nt: TGTGCCACACCGGGACTAGCGGGAGGGCCGCGGAGGACCGGGGAGCTGTTTTTT
CDR3aa: CATPGLAGGPRRTGELFF

v_gene: TRBV2
abundance: few
j_gene: TRBJ2-1
d_gene: TRBD1
CDR3nt: TGTGCCAGCAGTAAGGGCATAGGGACAGGCGACAATGAGCAGTTCTTC
CDR3aa: CASSKGIGTGDNEQFF

v_gene: TRBV30
abundance: NA
j_gene: TRBJ1-5
d_gene: NA
CDR3nt: TGTGCCTGGAGTGATGGGCTAAATCAGCCCCAGCATTTT
CDR3aa: CAWSDGLNQPQHF

v_gene: TRBV5-6
abundance: NA
j_gene: TRBJ1-1
d_gene: TRBD1
CDR3nt: TGTGCCAGCAGCGCCACAGGGGGCTTTGAAGCTTTCTTT
CDR3aa: CASSATGGFEAFF

v_gene: TRBV9
abundance: NA
j_gene: TRBJ2-1
d_gene: TRBD1
CDR3nt: TGTGCCAGCGCGGAAGGGACAGCCAATGAGCAGTTCTTC
CDR3aa: CASAEGTANEQFF

v_gene: TRBV28
abundance: NA
j_gene: TRBJ1-3
d_gene: NA
CDR3nt: TGTGCCAGCAGTGCCCCAGGGGACTCTGGAAACACCATATATTTT
CDR3aa: CASSAPGDSGNTIYF

v_gene: TRBV4-1
abundance: NA
j_gene: TRBJ2-2
d_gene: NA
CDR3nt: TGCGCCAGCAGCCAAGAGGTTGGGGCCCCGACAGGCCCTCGATACACCGGGGAGCTGTTTTTT
CDR3aa: CASSQEVGAPTGPRYTGELFF

v_gene: TRBV7-3
abundance: NA
j_gene: TRBJ2-2
d_gene: NA
CDR3nt: TGTGCCAGCAGATCGGGACTGTCTTCTACCGGGGAGCTGTTTTTT
CDR3aa: CASRSGLSSTGELFF

v_gene: TRBV21-1
abundance: NA
j_gene: TRBJ2-1
d_gene: NA
CDR3nt: TGTGCCAGCACCCTCCCCGCTATTCCTTACAATGAGCAGTTCTTC
CDR3aa: CASTLPAIPYNEQFF

v_gene: TRBV6-5
abundance: NA
j_gene: TRBJ2-5
d_gene: NA
CDR3nt: TGTGCCAGCAGTTACGGCAGGGAGACCCAGTACTTC
CDR3aa: CASSYGRETQYF

v_gene: TRBV6-1
abundance: NA
j_gene: TRBJ1-1
d_gene: NA
CDR3nt: TGTGCCAGCAGCCCCGGGAGGAACACTGAAGCTTTCTTT
CDR3aa: CASSPGRNTEAFF

v_gene: TRBV2
abundance: NA
j_gene: TRBJ2-1
d_gene: TRBD1
CDR3nt: TGTGCCAGCAGTGAAGACCACCTCGACAGGGGCGGTGAGCAGTTCTTC
CDR3aa: CASSEDHLDRGGEQFF

v_gene: TRBV18
abundance: NA
j_gene: TRBJ1-2
d_gene: NA
CDR3nt: TGTGCCAGCTCACCTCCGCGCCCACCCTATGGCTACACCTTC
CDR3aa: CASSPPRPPYGYTF

v_gene: TRBV11-2
abundance: NA
j_gene: TRBJ2-7
d_gene: TRBD1
CDR3nt: TGTGCCAGCTACCTGGGACAGGGTGTTTACGAGCAGTACTTC
CDR3aa: CASYLGQGVYEQYF

v_gene: TRBV7-2
abundance: NA
j_gene: TRBJ1-2
d_gene: NA
CDR3nt: TGTGCCAGCAGCTGGGGAGGGGGGAGCAGTTATGGCTACACCTTC
CDR3aa: CASSWGGGSSYGYTF

v_gene: TRBV7-2
abundance: once
j_gene: TRBJ2-1
d_gene: NA
CDR3nt: TGTGCCAGCAGCTTAGCGTACGGGAGCTACAATGAGCAGTTCTTC
CDR3aa: CASSLAYGSYNEQFF

v_gene: TRBV27
abundance: NA
j_gene: TRBJ2-1
d_gene: NA
CDR3nt: TGTGCCAGCACTCCCCTCCCTCTAGGGGATGAGCAGTTCTTC
CDR3aa: CASTPLPLGDEQFF

v_gene: TRBV6-4
abundance: NA
j_gene: TRBJ1-1
d_gene: TRBD1
CDR3nt: TGTGCCAGCAGTGAGGGTCAGGGGGCAAGGGCTTTCTTT
CDR3aa: CASSEGQGARAFF

v_gene: TRBV4-1
abundance: NA
j_gene: TRBJ2-2
d_gene: TRBD2
CDR3nt: TGCGCCAGCAGCCAAGATAGCGGGGGGGCGAACACCGGGGAGCTGTTTTTT
CDR3aa: CASSQDSGGANTGELFF

v_gene: TRBV5-1
abundance: few
j_gene: TRBJ2-7
d_gene: TRBD2
CDR3nt: TGCGCCAGCAGTTCCGGGACTAGCGGGGCCTACGAGCAGTACTTC
CDR3aa: CASSSGTSGAYEQYF

v_gene: TRBV7-9
abundance: NA
j_gene: TRBJ2-5
d_gene: NA
CDR3nt: TGTGCCAGCAGTGCCGGACCCCCGTACCAAGAGACCCAGTACTTC
CDR3aa: CASSAGPPYQETQYF

v_gene: TRBV30
abundance: few
j_gene: TRBJ1-1
d_gene: NA
CDR3nt: TGTGCCTGGAGTTGGTTAGAGAACACTGAAGCTTTCTTT
CDR3aa: CAWSWLENTEAFF

v_gene: TRBV5-8
abundance: NA
j_gene: TRBJ1-1
d_gene: NA
CDR3nt: TGTGCCAGCAGCTTCCGATTGAACACTGAAGCTTTCTTT
CDR3aa: CASSFRLNTEAFF

v_gene: TRBV9
abundance: few
j_gene: TRBJ1-4
d_gene: TRBD1
CDR3nt: TGTGCCAGCAGCGCCTCGGGACAGGGATGGGAAAAACTGTTTTTT
CDR3aa: CASSASGQGWEKLFF

v_gene: TRBV27
abundance: NA
j_gene: TRBJ1-2
d_gene: TRBD1
CDR3nt: TGTGCCAGCAGCCCCCGACAGGGGGTGGCTGGGGGCTACACCTTC
CDR3aa: CASSPRQGVAGGYTF

v_gene: TRBV19
abundance: once
j_gene: TRBJ2-3
d_gene: NA
CDR3nt: TGTGCCAGTAGTATGGGGCCGATAGATACGCAGTATTTT
CDR3aa: CASSMGPIDTQYF

v_gene: TRBV2
abundance: NA
j_gene: TRBJ2-6
d_gene: TRBD2
CDR3nt: TGTGCCAGCAGGCCGAGACTAGCGGGGTTCTCTGGGGCCAACGTCCTGACTTTC
CDR3aa: CASRPRLAGFSGANVLTF